Presented here are 10 T cell receptor beta chains from one specimen sequenced in a study of blood T cell repertoires in COVID-19. The data were produced by immunoSEQ multiplex PCR, yet TCRdb's version contains in-frame clones alone and is incomplete. There are 350,000 or so clones in the sample; more than 85% occur only once, and approximately 17% lies in the top ten. The sequencing input was PBMCs or T cells enriched from blood (not recorded which). These receptor sequences come from a woman in her 30s who had recovered from COVID-19.

The rearrangement uses TRBV6-5 and TRBJ2-2; possible D gene TRBD2, 6 bases. The CDR3 sequence is 14 residues long. V was cut by 2 bases and J by 6 bases, with 10 bases left in between. Germline values: CDR1 MNHEY, CDR2 SVGAGI. The CDR3 DNA sequence: TGTGCCAGCAGTTACCTCACTAGCCCCGGGGAGCTGTTTTTT. Its protein is CASSYLTSPGELFF.

V gene TRBV9 combines with J gene TRBJ2-7; 12 bases line up with TRBD1. The CDR3 is made up of 15 amino acids. Germline V gene lookup returns CDR1 SGDLS and CDR2 YYNGEE. J was trimmed by 5 bases and V by 2 bases; bases with no gene match: 5. CDR3: CASSVGQGATDEQYF. The CDR3 nucleotides read TGTGCCAGCAGCGTGGGACAGGGGGCGACAGACGAGCAGTACTTC.

The chain links TRBV28 to TRBJ1-4; tentatively, D is TRBD1 (6 bases). CDR3 length equals 15 residues. The germline V gene has CDR1 MDHEN and CDR2 SYDVKM. The V end lost 7 bases, the J end lost 8 bases, and 20 bases lay between the germline ends. CDR3 in amino acids: CASIPRGAVEEKLFF. CDR3 nucleotides: TGTGCCAGCATCCCGCGGGGGGCAGTCGAGGAAAAACTGTTTTTT.

This clone was recorded only once. The chain carries TRBV27 and TRBJ1-2, with 7 bases aligning to TRBD1. Germline V gene lookup returns CDR1 MNHEY and CDR2 SMNVEV (reference sequence). The trim removed 6 bases at V and 8 bases at J, leaving 9 bases unmatched. This CDR3 is built from 13 residues. The CDR3, as DNA: TGTGCCAGCAGCCGACAGGGAGGCCCGGGCTACACCTTC. Protein: CASSRQGGPGYTF.

The chain has TRBV11-3 and TRBJ2-5; D is possibly TRBD2 (5 bases). Trimming took off 0 bases at V and 5 bases at J, with 10 bases between the two ends. CDR3 size: 14 residues. The germline V gene has CDR1 SGHNT and CDR2 YENEEA. The CDR3 region is CASSLDHQRETQYF. CDR3 bases: TGTGCCAGCAGCTTAGATCACCAGCGGGAGACCCAGTACTTC. Using reference TRBV11-3 and TRBJ2-5 for the parts outside the CDR3, the full variable domain is EAGVVQSPRYKIIEKKQPVAFWCNPISGHNTLYWYLQNLGQGPELLIRYENEEAVDDSQLPKDRFSAERLKGVDSTLKIQPAELGDSAVYLCASSLDHQRETQYFGPGTRLLVL.

The chain combines TRBV30 with TRBJ2-3; 11 bases line up with TRBD2. V lost 4 bases to trimming and J lost 0 bases; unmatched junction nucleotides: 18. The CDR3 runs to 20 residues. Per the germline V gene, CDR1 is GTSNPN and CDR2 is SVGIG (reference sequence). The CDR3: CAWMPPGFLAGGASTDTQYF. The CDR3 nucleotides are TGTGCCTGGATGCCCCCAGGTTTCCTAGCGGGGGGTGCTAGCACAGATACGCAGTATTTT.

The CDR3 loop is CASSFEGFYEQYF. DNA of the CDR3: TGTGCCAGCAGCTTTGAGGGATTCTACGAGCAGTACTTC. The chain is built from TRBV7-6 and TRBJ2-7, with a tentative D call TRBD2 (5 bases). The germline gives CDR1 SGHVS, CDR2 FNYEAQ. The CDR3 runs to 13 residues. V lost 3 bases and J lost 3, with 9 bases in between.

The CDR3 DNA is TGTGCCAGCAGCCACCTGCGGGACAGGGGGCAGACCCAGTACTTC. Translating it yields CASSHLRDRGQTQYF. V gene TRBV11-2 combines with J gene TRBJ2-5; 12 positions match TRBD1. CDR1 is SGHAT, CDR2 FQNNGV, per germline. Trimming took 5 bases from V and 6 from J; bases not matched to a gene: 7. The CDR3 loop spans 15 amino acids. The full variable domain, completed using reference TRBV11-2 and TRBJ2-5, is EAGVAQSPRYKIIEKRQSVAFWCNPISGHATLYWYQQILGQGPKLLIQFQNNGVVDDSQLPKDRFSAERLKGVDSTLKIQPAKLEDSAVYLCASSHLRDRGQTQYFGPGTRLLVL.

This rearrangement joins TRBV27 to TRBJ1-1, with D unclear. Per the germline V gene, CDR1 is MNHEY and CDR2 is SMNVEV (reference sequence). V was trimmed by 0 bases and J by 5 bases, leaving 16 bases between them. The length of the CDR3 is 16 residues. The DNA for the CDR3 is TGTGCCAGCAGTTTATCGGCGGGGTCTCGAGGGACTGAAGCTTTCTTT. Residues: CASSLSAGSRGTEAFF.

The chain joins TRBV6-2 or TRBV6-3 to TRBJ2-2; a possible D gene is TRBD1 (5 bases). Per the germline V gene, CDR1 is MNHEY and CDR2 is SVGEGT. V lost 6 bases and J lost 4, with 18 bases in between. The CDR3 totals 16 residues. CDR3 sequence reads: CASSPHPGWGTGELFF. The CDR3 region has the DNA TGTGCCAGCAGCCCTCACCCAGGGTGGGGCACCGGGGAGCTGTTTTTT.